This TCR beta chain was obtained from a study of blood T cells in healthy people across ages (dated by TCRdb to the mid-2010s). Regarding the research as a whole: Template switching captured roughly one uniquely barcoded TCR beta cDNA molecule per two T cells in model experiments. To avoid experimental bias, donors of different ages were spread randomly across the sequencing lanes. The study measured age-related changes in TCR beta repertoire diversity using deep sequencing normalized with unique cDNA molecular identifiers. Two additional independent replicas of 1 million unique cDNA reads from the same blood draw were analyzed for two donors (one aged 18 to 29 and one aged 80 or older). The donors were divided into four age groups: young (average roughly 17 years), middle-aged (around 41), aged (approximately 64) and long-lived (82). Findings and caveats that apply to the study as a whole: Observed TCR beta diversity per million T cells fell roughly linearly with age, and a significant reduction was already apparent by age around 40. The long-lived group showed more naive CD4+ T cells, fewer expanded clones and increased TCR diversity than the aged group, suggesting age selection. Because the CMV infection status of the donors was unknown, age-related changes in expanded clonotypes may potentially have been confounded. A strong correlation was found between observed TCR beta diversity and the percentage of naive T cells measured by flow cytometry. Since profiling was done on bulk unsorted PBMCs, naive and antigen-experienced compartments could not be conclusively compared. Total diversity estimates from one million sequenced T cells were considered lower bounds and underestimates.

The library came from 5' RACE. The instrument was an Illumina HiSeq 2500. The second PCR ran for about 7 to 11 cycles and used a J-beta primer mix along with a sample-barcoded 5' primer. A unique molecular identifier was introduced onto each TCR beta cDNA molecule by a template-switch 5' adaptor carrying 12 random nucleotides. At least 3 million CDR3-containing paired-end reads were obtained from each sample. First-strand cDNA synthesis was performed from all RNA using the Mint cDNA synthesis kit, with priming by a TRBC-specific oligonucleotide. After uracil-DNA glycosylase treatment, a first 18-cycle PCR used universal primers M1SS and BC2_uni_R on all cDNA. Turning to the authors' computational methods: Each sample was normalized by randomly selecting 1 million high-quality reads, each carrying a distinct molecular identifier. Reads with shared molecular identifiers were discarded instead of being binned into consensus sequences. MiTCR, set to a Q25 quality threshold and the strictest error-elimination algorithm, was used for CDR3 identification, clonotype clustering and error correction. Lower-bound total TCR beta diversity was estimated with a nonparametric unseen species model using Euler transformation. TCRdb reprocessing: public reads trimmed at Q25 with fastp, clones called with MiXCR, in-frame beta chains kept. CDR3 protein duplicates are merged, each entry listing the most common genes and DNA. The V and J calls and clone size are TCRdb's, not the authors'. For this sample there are about 1.4 million distinct CDR3 sequences; around 59% appear just once. More than 6% of the sample is held by the ten biggest clonotypes.

CDR1 SNHLY and CDR2 FYNNEI were looked up in the germline V gene. For this chain, trimming is 6 bases at the V end and 10 bases at the J end, and the number of junction bases without a gene match is 10. Reading from cysteine to phenylalanine, the CDR3 counts 14 amino acids. Only the CDR3 part of the read is kept: 42 bases, read in frame from the first base. Regarding this clonotype: What this receptor recognizes is not known. No base quality values were provided; no much bigger clone lies one nucleotide off.

The donors were roughly 40 Caucasian individuals from Russia, aged roughly 6 to 100 years, who were systemically healthy. Around 10 milliliters of peripheral blood were collected from each donor into EDTA-treated Vacutainer tubes. Ficoll-Paque density-gradient centrifugation was used to isolate PBMCs, with at least 6.5 million per sample. Total RNA was extracted from PBMCs with Trizol reagent, with at least 6 micrograms obtained per sample. Naive CD45RAhigh/CD27high T cell percentages were measured by flow cytometry on a PBMC aliquot from every donor. Here the chain combines TRBV2 and TRBJ2-1; TRBD1 matches 9 bases in the middle. The sequence was obtained from a man aged 18 to 30 in good health. Sample: blood. DNA sequence: TGTGCCAGCAGCCGGGGACAGGGCGTTAGGGAGCAGTTCTTC. This codes for CASSRGQGVREQFF. Reference TRBV2 and TRBJ2-1 proteins supply the regions before and after the CDR3; the full variable domain is: EPEVTQTPSHQVTQMGQEVILRCVPISNHLYFYWYRQILGQKVEFLVSFYNNEISEKSEIFDDQFSVERPDGSNFTLKIRSTKLEDSAMYFCASSRGQGVREQFFGPGTRLTVL.